One and the same sample provided the 30 T cell receptor beta chains below, sequenced in a study of T cell repertoires in cytomegalovirus infection. TCRdb reprocessed the reads via MiXCR and lists one record per CDR3 protein. This table has fewer than 550,000 distinct CDR3 sequences, around 27% appearing once. Specimen: PBMCs. All receptors derive from a human donor in good health (CMV status not recorded). Some clones in this sample may be carry-over from other donors' samples.

This clonotype was seen more than once but under ten times. CDR3 region: CASSPLGRVGQPQHF. The CDR3 coding sequence is TGTGCCAGCAGTCCCCTGGGGAGGGTCGGTCAGCCCCAGCATTTT. V is TRBV12-3 or TRBV12-4 and J is TRBJ1-5, with D unclear. Trimming pared 5 bases from V and 6 bases from J, leaving 17 bases between. The CDR3 is 15 amino acids.

The chain joins TRBV10-3 to TRBJ2-1; TRBD2 matches at 9 bases. Germline CDR1 is ENHRY and CDR2 is SYGVKD. V lost 4 bases and J lost 7; bases outside the gene matches: 8. The CDR3 consists of 15 residues. The CDR3 here is CAISVSGRSNNEQFF. CDR3 sequence (DNA): TGTGCCATCAGTGTTAGCGGGAGAAGTAATAATGAGCAGTTCTTC.

This clonotype was seen repeatedly, ten times or more. The chain uses TRBV12-3 or TRBV12-4 and TRBJ1-1; 10 bases fit TRBD1. V shed 6 bases and J 3 bases; nucleotides not matched to a gene: 4. The CDR3 is made up of 14 amino acids. CDR3 protein: CASRPDRGYTEAFF. DNA of the CDR3: TGTGCCAGCAGGCCGGACAGGGGGTACACTGAAGCTTTCTTT.

This clonotype was counted at least ten times. This sequence joins TRBV7-2 and TRBJ2-3; 8 positions match TRBD2. CDR3 length equals 15 residues. V trimming: 5 bases; J trimming: 6 bases; junction bases outside the gene matches: 10. In germline, CDR1 is SGHTA, CDR2 FQGNSA. CDR3 DNA: TGTGCCAGCAGCCACGGGGGGGAGGGCTACGATACGCAGTATTTT. It codes for CASSHGGEGYDTQYF.

In this sample, this clonotype turned up a few times. The chain recombines TRBV5-1 with TRBJ1-1; 12 nucleotides align to TRBD1. Germline V gene lookup returns CDR1 SGHRS and CDR2 YFSETQ. This CDR3 comprises 17 residues. The trim removed 4 bases at V and 2 bases at J, leaving 9 bases unmatched. CDR3 loop: CASSPPGTGGVNTEAFF. The CDR3 region has the DNA TGCGCCAGCAGCCCCCCGGGGACAGGGGGCGTAAACACTGAAGCTTTCTTT. The full variable domain, rest sourced from reference TRBV5-1 and TRBJ1-1, is KAGVTQTPRYLIKTRGQQVTLSCSPISGHRSVSWYQQTPGQGLQFLFEYFSETQRNKGNFPGRFSGRQFSNSRSEMNVSTLELGDSALYLCASSPPGTGGVNTEAFFGQGTRLTVV.

This clonotype was found a few times. It may be a read error: a sequence one base away is much more abundant. The genes are TRBV7-9 and TRBJ2-3; unclear D gene. Germline assignment: CDR1 SEHNR and CDR2 FQNEAQ (reference sequence). The CDR3 is 11 residues long. V gave up 5 bases and J gave up 7 bases, with 7 bases separating them. The CDR3 protein is CASSPSNTQYF. CDR3 sequence (DNA): TGTGCCAGCAGCCCCTCGAATACGCAGTATTTT.

The chain couples TRBV7-9 to TRBJ2-5, with D unresolved. The V gene lost 3 bases and the J gene lost 5 bases, with 10 bases spanning the gap. This CDR3 comprises 13 residues. In germline, CDR1 is SEHNR, CDR2 FQNEAQ (reference sequence). This CDR3 reads CASSFNAYETQYF. Written as DNA, the CDR3 is TGTGCCAGCAGCTTCAACGCTTACGAGACCCAGTACTTC.

This clonotype came up many times. The V call is TRBV6-5, the J call TRBJ2-1; TRBD2 agrees at 9 bases. The CDR3 length is 15 residues. V shed 2 bases, J shed 10 bases, and the junction held 9 bases outside the gene matches. Germline V gene data show CDR1 as MNHEY and CDR2 as SVGAGI. The CDR3 sequence: CASSYQISGSGEQFF. The CDR3 DNA sequence: TGTGCCAGCAGTTACCAAATTAGCGGGAGTGGGGAGCAGTTCTTC.

The chain couples TRBV6-5 to TRBJ2-6; no definite D call. The germline CDR1 and CDR2 sequences are MNHEY and SVGAGI. The CDR3 is 15 amino acids. V gave up 0 bases and J gave up 0 bases, with 3 bases separating them. The CDR3 here is CASSYSASGANVLTF. In DNA, the CDR3 is TGTGCCAGCAGTTACTCCGCCTCTGGGGCCAACGTCCTGACTTTC.

The J gene is TRBJ2-7, the V gene TRBV6-5; 13 bases align to TRBD2. Germline CDR1 reads MNHEY; CDR2 reads SVGAGI. This CDR3 is 16 amino acids long. Trimming cost V 2 bases and J 3 bases; bases outside gene matches: 4. The CDR3: CASSYGLAGDGYEQYV. Here the CDR3 DNA reads TGTGCCAGCAGTTACGGACTAGCGGGAGATGGCTACGAGCAGTACGTC.

This clonotype was counted at least ten times. The chain joins TRBV7-9 to TRBJ1-4, with D tentatively TRBD1 (5 bases). The germline V and J ends were trimmed by 3 bases and 8 bases, with 13 bases remaining between them. The CDR3 extends over 14 amino acids. CDR1 is SEHNR and CDR2 is FQNEAQ in the germline V gene (reference sequence). The CDR3 is CASSFGAEGEKLFF. CDR3 DNA sequence: TGTGCCAGCAGCTTCGGGGCTGAAGGGGAAAAACTGTTTTTT.

The CDR3 loop reads CASTADVNYGYTF. In DNA form, the CDR3 reads TGTGCCAGTACGGCGGACGTTAACTATGGCTACACCTTC. The genes are TRBV19 and TRBJ1-2; D gene unclear. The CDR3 covers 13 residues. Trimming shortened V by 7 bases and J by 1 base, and 10 bases separated the two germline ends. Germline V gene data show CDR1 as LNHDA and CDR2 as SQIVND (reference sequence).

The gene calls are TRBV7-2 and TRBJ2-3, with a possible D match to TRBD2 (5 bases). V dropped 5 bases and J dropped 0 bases, with 12 bases sitting between them. The CDR3 is 15 residues long. Per germline, CDR1 SGHTA and CDR2 FQGNSA. The chain's CDR3 is CASSRARASTDTQYF. In DNA form, the CDR3 reads TGTGCCAGCAGCCGCGCGAGGGCCAGCACAGATACGCAGTATTTT.

J is TRBJ1-1 and V is TRBV6-6, with D perhaps TRBD1 (6 bases). Looked up from germline, CDR1 is MNHNY and CDR2 is SVGAGI (reference sequence). CDR3 length: 13 amino acids. Trimming removed 7 bases from V and 13 bases from J, with 22 bases in between. The CDR3 nucleotides read TGTGCCAGCACCGGGAGGATTTCGGGAGGGGGTTTCTTT. Protein product: CASTGRISGGGFF.

This clonotype appeared a few times. J is TRBJ1-1 and V is TRBV24-1; no clear D gene. V lost 3 bases to trimming and J lost 3 bases, with 10 bases between them. The CDR3 extends over 14 amino acids. Germline loops: CDR1 KGHDR, CDR2 SFDVKD. The CDR3, as DNA: TGTGCCACCAGTGATGTTAGTCGGTACACTGAAGCTTTCTTT. Translating gives CATSDVSRYTEAFF.

This clonotype occurred many times. The DNA of the CDR3 is TGCGCCAGCAGCCAAGAAGGCATCCGTTATACGCAGTATTTT. It yields the protein CASSQEGIRYTQYF. V is TRBV4-1 and J is TRBJ2-3, with D unresolved. This CDR3 is 14 amino acids long. V lost 0 bases, J lost 7 bases, and 11 bases lay in between. In germline, CDR1 is MGHRA, CDR2 YSYEKL.

J is TRBJ2-1 and V is TRBV19; 8 bases map to TRBD2. J lost 5 bases, V lost 6 bases, and 9 bases had no gene match. CDR1 is LNHDA and CDR2 is SQIVND in the germline V gene (reference sequence). The CDR3 consists of 15 residues. CDR3 sequence: CASSDGTRSHNEQFF. The CDR3 coding sequence is TGTGCCAGTAGCGACGGGACTAGATCCCACAATGAGCAGTTCTTC.

This clonotype was counted between two and nine times. The J gene is TRBJ2-1, the V gene TRBV20-1; D uncertain. V was cut by 1 base and J by 0 bases, with 7 bases left in between. The length of the CDR3 is 14 residues. Germline CDR1 is DFQATT and CDR2 is SNEGSKA (reference sequence). This CDR3 is CSARGLDSYNEQFF. CDR3 nucleotide sequence: TGCAGTGCTAGAGGCCTAGACTCCTACAATGAGCAGTTCTTC.

The chain employs TRBV4-1 and TRBJ2-7; D remains unclear. CDR3 size: 14 residues. V lost 0 bases to trimming and J lost 4 bases, with 10 bases between them. From germline, CDR1 is MGHRA and CDR2 YSYEKL. The CDR3 region has the DNA TGCGCCAGCAGCCAAGATATGGGCCAGTACGAGCAGTACTTC. Protein: CASSQDMGQYEQYF.

The sample holds a few counts of this clonotype. The chain employs TRBV12-3 or TRBV12-4 and TRBJ2-7; 12 nucleotides match TRBD2. CDR3 length: 15 amino acids. The J segment lost 1 base and the V segment lost 5 bases, leaving 3 bases of the junction unmatched. The CDR3, as DNA: TGTGCCAGCAGTACCGGACTAGCGGGATCCTACGAGCAGTACTTC. Amino acids: CASSTGLAGSYEQYF.

This clonotype was counted a few times. The V gene is TRBV7-2, the J gene TRBJ2-7, with 7 bases matching TRBD1. The CDR3 loop spans 15 amino acids. Germline loops: CDR1 SGHTA, CDR2 FQGNSA. V lost 5 bases to trimming and J lost 1 base; unmatched junction nucleotides: 8. The CDR3 bases are TGTGCCAGCAGCCAGGGGGACAGACCTTCCTACGAGCAGTACTTC. Translation gives CASSQGDRPSYEQYF.

CDR3 nucleotide sequence: TGTGCCAGCAGCTCACAACCCCGATCCTACGAGCAGTACGTC. Translated, it gives CASSSQPRSYEQYV. The gene calls are TRBV5-6 and TRBJ2-7, with unresolved D. The CDR3 has 14 amino acids. V was shortened by 3 bases and J by 1 base, with 11 bases between the two germline ends. The V gene's germline CDR1 is SGHDT and CDR2 YYEEEE.

This clonotype was detected only a few times. The chain recombines TRBV18 with TRBJ2-7; D is tentatively TRBD1 or TRBD2 (5 bases each). CDR3 length equals 16 residues. Germline CDR1 is KGHSH and CDR2 is LQKENI. V shed 1 base and J shed 4 bases, with 17 bases lying between them. The CDR3, as DNA: TGTGCCAGCTCACCACGGCCAGCCCCCGGGGCTTACGAGCAGTACGTC. It specifies CASSPRPAPGAYEQYV.

This clonotype was counted between two and nine times. The genes are TRBV7-8 and TRBJ2-1; D gene unclear. This CDR3 has 15 residues. Trimming took 4 bases from V and 6 from J, leaving 16 bases between them. The germline V gene has CDR1 SGHVS and CDR2 FQNEAQ. The CDR3: CASSSRRVALNEQFF. CDR3 DNA: TGTGCCAGCAGCTCCCGTAGGGTCGCCCTCAATGAGCAGTTCTTC.

This clonotype turned up a few times. CDR3 region: CASSLYGGTNTGELFF. Here the CDR3 DNA reads TGTGCCAGCAGCTTATACGGCGGAACCAACACCGGGGAGCTGTTTTTT. The chain employs TRBV7-9 and TRBJ2-2; D gene ambiguous. The CDR3 extends over 16 amino acids. V lost 2 bases to trimming and J lost 2 bases, with 12 bases between them. Germline CDR1 SEHNR, CDR2 FQNEAQ (reference sequence).

The rearrangement uses TRBV20-1 and TRBJ2-7; 8 bases match TRBD2. Germline V gene data show CDR1 as DFQATT and CDR2 as SNEGSKA (reference sequence). V trimming: 6 bases; J trimming: 4 bases; junction bases outside the gene matches: 14. This CDR3 spans 15 amino acids. Written as DNA, the CDR3 is TGCAGTGCCCTAGGGACGGCGGGAGGTCCGTACGAGCAGTACTTC. Protein: CSALGTAGGPYEQYF.

This sequence joins TRBV6-1 and TRBJ2-1; no reliable D call. The length of the CDR3 is 12 residues. CDR1 is MNHNS, CDR2 SASEGT, per germline. V lost 6 bases and J 10 bases, leaving 13 bases between the germline ends. The CDR3 loop reads CASSHPAPEQFF. CDR3 DNA sequence: TGTGCCAGCAGCCATCCGGCACCCGAGCAGTTCTTC.

This clonotype came up a few times. The rearrangement links TRBV7-2 to TRBJ2-5; D call uncertain. Trimming stripped 4 bases from V and 5 bases from J, with 11 bases between. The CDR3 is 13 amino acids. Germline lookup yields CDR1 SGHTA and CDR2 FQGNSA. The CDR3 loop reads CASSSPLLETQYF. CDR3 sequence (DNA): TGTGCCAGCAGCTCACCTCTCTTGGAGACCCAGTACTTC.

This clonotype was recorded a few times. This rearrangement joins TRBV7-3 to TRBJ2-1; TRBD1 agrees at 10 bases. Germline V gene sequence: CDR1 SGHTA, CDR2 FQGTGA. This CDR3 is built from 15 residues. J lost 9 bases, V lost 2 bases, and 7 bases had no gene match. Here the CDR3 DNA reads TGTGCCAGCAGCTTATGGGACAGGGGCGCCGGTGAGCAGTTCTTC. Protein sequence: CASSLWDRGAGEQFF.

The gene calls are TRBV11-2 and TRBJ2-2; maybe TRBD2 (5 bases). Germline V lookup: CDR1 SGHAT, CDR2 FQNNGV. The germline V and J ends were trimmed by 2 bases and 0 bases, with 7 bases remaining between them. There are 15 residues in the CDR3. The CDR3 nucleotides read TGTGCCAGCAGCTTATACGGGGCGAACACCGGGGAGCTGTTTTTT. It specifies CASSLYGANTGELFF.